What follows are 22 T cell receptor beta chains derived from one specimen sequenced in a study of vaccination effects on CD4 cells after COVID-19 (dated by TCRdb to 2021 to 2024). The receptor library was made with the immunoSEQ multiplex PCR assay. Drawn from immuneACCESS, this table holds only the in-frame rearrangements with V and J called that TCRdb kept. Clones are partly lost; checked studies trace under half to an unresolved V gene and leave the rest unexplained. In this sample the table shows about 46,000 clones, around 80% of which occur a single time. Approximately 5.6% of the sample belongs to the ten largest clones. After 10 days of culture, CD4+ T cells were isolated with the EasySep CD4+ T cell isolation kit. Convalescent patients had PCR-confirmed SARS-CoV-2 infection between March and December 2020, before Alpha, Beta and Delta variants emerged in the United States. Each participant got two doses of an mRNA SARS-CoV-2 vaccine, either BNT162b2 or mRNA-1273.

Their cognate antigens are unknown. Specimen: CD4+ T cells from PBMCs cultured without peptide, collected after COVID-19 vaccination. All receptors derive from a human donor who had a prior SARS-CoV-2 infection.

The chain uses TRBV19 and TRBJ2-3; 7 bases fit TRBD1. CDR1 is LNHDA and CDR2 is SQIVND in the germline V gene (reference sequence). The CDR3 is made up of 14 amino acids. With 9 bases clipped from V and 1 base from J, the junction kept 7 bases outside the gene matches. This chain's CDR3 is CASTRDSRTDTQYF. Here the CDR3 DNA reads TGTGCCAGCACAAGGGACAGTCGCACAGATACGCAGTATTTT.

This clone was seen more than once but under ten times. The chain has TRBV9 and TRBJ2-1; TRBD2 matches at 10 bases. Trimming removed 0 bases from V and 15 bases from J; junction bases left unmatched: 6. Germline-derived CDR1 and CDR2 are SGDLS and YYNGEE. The length of the CDR3 is 13 residues. DNA of the CDR3: TGTGCCAGCAGCGTAGAGCCTAGCGGGAGTAGGTTCTTC. Translated, it gives CASSVEPSGSRFF.

The gene calls are TRBV7-2 and TRBJ2-7; TRBD1 might be the D (6 bases). Trimming removed 2 bases at V and 5 bases at J, with 13 bases between. Per germline, CDR1 SGHTA and CDR2 FQGNSA. The CDR3 contains 14 residues. Written as DNA, the CDR3 is TGTGCCAGCAGCTTACTAACAGGGTTCAACGAGCAGTACTTC. Protein product: CASSLLTGFNEQYF.

The chain carries TRBV10-1 and TRBJ2-3; 13 bases fit TRBD2. The CDR3 covers 17 residues. The trim removed 2 bases at V and 4 bases at J, leaving 6 bases unmatched. Germline values: CDR1 WNHNN, CDR2 SYGVQD (reference sequence). This chain's CDR3 is CASSEPGLAGVADTQYF. DNA for the CDR3: TGCGCCAGCAGTGAGCCCGGACTAGCGGGAGTAGCAGATACGCAGTATTTT.

This chain links TRBV19 with TRBJ1-1; 7 bases align to TRBD1. The CDR3 covers 15 residues. Germline V gene lookup returns CDR1 LNHDA and CDR2 SQIVND (reference sequence). Germline trimming cut 5 bases from V and 4 bases from J; bases unmatched to any gene: 10. CDR3 nucleotides: TGTGCCAGTAGTGTAACCCCAGGGGGGGTCACTGAAGCTTTCTTT. Protein product: CASSVTPGGVTEAFF.

The rearrangement links TRBV5-1 to TRBJ1-1, with D possibly matching TRBD1 (6 bases). The CDR3 loop spans 17 amino acids. Looked up from germline, CDR1 is SGHRS and CDR2 is YFSETQ. Between the trimmed V and J ends, which lost 1 base and 6 bases, there was a span of 22 bases. For the CDR3, the DNA is TGCGCCAGCAGCTTGTTCGTCTTCGGGGGGGCCCACGCTGAAGCTTTCTTT. Translating gives CASSLFVFGGAHAEAFF.

V gene TRBV18 combines with J gene TRBJ1-1; D remains unclear. The CDR3 runs to 13 residues. Germline-derived CDR1 and CDR2 are KGHSH and LQKENI. V lost 6 bases and J lost 4, with 12 bases in between. DNA of the CDR3: TGTGCCAGCTCCCGAGAGAGCGGCACTGAAGCTTTCTTT. Residues: CASSRESGTEAFF.

The chain has TRBV6-1 and TRBJ2-7; 10 nucleotides align to TRBD2. The CDR3 has 17 amino acids. Germline V gene sequence: CDR1 MNHNS, CDR2 SASEGT. V lost 1 base to trimming and J lost 2 bases; unmatched junction nucleotides: 8. CDR3 loop: CASSEGAGGPLPYEQYF. The CDR3 DNA follows: TGTGCCAGCAGTGAAGGAGCGGGGGGGCCTCTCCCCTACGAGCAGTACTTC.

This clone was detected once. The chain recombines TRBV11-1 with TRBJ2-4; 9 bases map to TRBD1. J gave up 9 bases and V 5 bases, and 14 bases lay outside the gene matches. The CDR3 sequence is 16 residues long. Germline V gives CDR1 SGHAT, CDR2 FQDESV (reference sequence). CDR3 region: CASSPRGEQGAGIQYF. CDR3 DNA: TGTGCCAGCAGCCCCCGGGGGGAACAGGGGGCTGGCATTCAGTACTTC.

This clone was seen a handful of times. The rearrangement links TRBV3-1 (or the pseudogene TRBV3-2) to TRBJ2-1; D possibly corresponds to TRBD1 (5 bases). Looked up from germline, CDR1 is LGHDT and CDR2 is YNNKEL (reference sequence). The CDR3 has 15 residues. The ends were cut back, 4 bases at V and 7 bases at J, with 17 bases in the middle. This chain's CDR3 is CASSPTVGAGNEQFF. The DNA of the CDR3 is TGTGCCAGCAGCCCAACCGTAGGGGCTGGGAATGAGCAGTTCTTC.

The chain recombines TRBV9 with TRBJ1-6, with D unresolved. Germline loops: CDR1 SGDLS, CDR2 YYNGEE. V lost 3 bases and J lost 10, with 11 bases in between. The CDR3 is 13 amino acids. This CDR3 is CASSGLRNSPLHF. DNA for the CDR3: TGTGCCAGCAGCGGACTCAGGAACTCACCCCTCCACTTT.

The chain carries TRBV2 and TRBJ1-1; a possible D gene is TRBD1 (5 bases). V was cut by 6 bases and J by 1 base, with 15 bases left in between. The CDR3 runs 15 residues. The germline V gene encodes CDR1 SNHLY and CDR2 FYNNEI. The CDR3: CASSPLGQGNTEAFF. The CDR3 DNA is TGTGCCAGCAGCCCCTTGGGGCAGGGGAACACTGAAGCTTTCTTT.

The J gene is TRBJ2-7, the V gene TRBV6-6; TRBD2 aligns across 10 bases. Germline assignment: CDR1 MNHNY and CDR2 SVGAGI (reference sequence). This CDR3 contains 15 residues. The ends lost 7 bases at V and 1 base at J; junction bases unmatched: 7. The CDR3, as DNA: TGTGCCAGCATCGCTCATAGCGGGGGGTCCTACGAGCAGTACTTC. Protein product: CASIAHSGGSYEQYF.

The genes are TRBV19 and TRBJ2-7; TRBD2 might be the D (6 bases). V was pared by 5 bases and J by 0 bases, with 14 bases between. The CDR3 runs 15 residues. Germline V gene data show CDR1 as LNHDA and CDR2 as SQIVND (reference sequence). The CDR3 region has the DNA TGTGCCAGTAGTGTTGGAGGGACCTTCTCCTACGAGCAGTACTTC. Protein: CASSVGGTFSYEQYF.

This clone was detected ten times or more. The J gene is TRBJ1-2, the V gene TRBV7-2; 7 nucleotides line up with TRBD1. Germline loops: CDR1 SGHTA, CDR2 FQGNSA. V was clipped by 5 bases and J by 5 bases; unmatched bases: 8. The length of the CDR3 is 14 residues. CDR3 amino acids: CASSPQTGSYGYTF. As DNA, the CDR3 is TGTGCCAGCAGCCCACAGACAGGGAGTTATGGCTACACCTTC.

The chain combines TRBV6-5 with TRBJ1-4; TRBD1 aligns across 8 bases. The CDR3 spans 15 residues. Germline V lookup: CDR1 MNHEY, CDR2 SVGAGI. J lost 8 bases, V lost 3 bases, and 8 bases had no gene match. CDR3 DNA: TGTGCCAGCAGTTATTCAGGGGGCGATCTCGAAAAACTGTTTTTT. This codes for CASSYSGGDLEKLFF.

This sequence joins TRBV10-3 and TRBJ2-3, with TRBD2 matching 7 bases. J gave up 4 bases and V 6 bases, and 7 bases lay outside the gene matches. The germline CDR1 and CDR2 sequences are ENHRY and SYGVKD. This CDR3 is built from 14 residues. CDR3 in DNA: TGTGCCATCAGGGACCGACTAGCCTCAGATACGCAGTATTTT. It specifies CAIRDRLASDTQYF.

The sample holds a few counts of this clone. V is TRBV6-2 or TRBV6-3 and J is TRBJ2-1, with TRBD2 identical over 7 bases. The V gene's germline CDR1 is MNHEY and CDR2 SVGEGT. V trimming: 1 base; J trimming: 0 bases; junction bases outside the gene matches: 9. This CDR3 has 18 amino acids. As DNA, the CDR3 is TGTGCCAGCAGTTACTATCCGTACCGGGAGGACTCCTACAATGAGCAGTTCTTC. Residues: CASSYYPYREDSYNEQFF.

This clone was detected once. The chain carries TRBV7-3 and TRBJ2-1; 10 nucleotides agree with TRBD2. Trimming took 2 bases from V and 8 from J; bases not matched to a gene: 6. This CDR3 has 15 residues. Looked up from germline, CDR1 is SGHTA and CDR2 is FQGTGA. CDR3 protein: CASSLLSSGSHEQFF. The CDR3 nucleotides read TGTGCCAGCAGCTTATTGTCTAGCGGGAGTCATGAGCAGTTCTTC. Filled out from reference TRBV7-3 and TRBJ2-1, the complete variable domain reads GAGVSQTPSNKVTEKGKYVELRCDPISGHTALYWYRQSLGQGPEFLIYFQGTGAADDSGLPNDRFFAVRPEGSVSTLKIQRTERGDSAVYLCASSLLSSGSHEQFFGPGTRLTVL.

This chain links TRBV5-6 with TRBJ2-7; 7 nucleotides line up with TRBD1. After removal of 0 bases from V and 9 bases from J, the junction contained 9 bases not matched to a gene. The CDR3 has 14 residues. Germline V gene lookup returns CDR1 SGHDT and CDR2 YYEEEE. This CDR3 is CASSLVSARGMQYF. CDR3 nucleotide sequence: TGTGCCAGCAGCTTGGTATCGGCCAGGGGGATGCAGTACTTC.

The chain is built from TRBV12-3 or TRBV12-4 and TRBJ1-2; 9 bases are a match to TRBD1. The CDR3 consists of 13 residues. V gave up 10 bases and J gave up 5 bases; unmatched junction bases: 8. This chain's CDR3 is CATAGQGRYGYTF. DNA for the CDR3: TGTGCCACCGCAGGACAGGGGAGGTATGGCTACACCTTC.

The V call is TRBV27, the J call TRBJ1-1; the match to TRBD1 covers 8 bases. Germline assignment: CDR1 MNHEY and CDR2 SMNVEV (reference sequence). CDR3 length: 14 amino acids. V gave up 3 bases and J gave up 6 bases; unmatched junction bases: 6. The CDR3 DNA sequence: TGTGCCAGCAGTTTTCTGGACAGGGTGCCTGAAGCTTTCTTT. Translated, it gives CASSFLDRVPEAFF.